This T cell receptor beta chain derives from a study of blood T cells in healthy people across ages. V was clipped by 10 bases and J by 4 bases; unmatched bases: 8. The CDR3 loop spans 14 amino acids. Germline loops: CDR1 LNHDA, CDR2 SQIVND (reference sequence). The sample holds a few counts of this clonotype. A second PCR of roughly 7 to 11 cycles used a sample-barcoded 5' primer and a J-beta primer mix. A 12-random-nucleotide template-switch adaptor tagged each cDNA molecule. TCRdb reprocessed the 5' RACE reads with MiXCR, giving one entry per CDR3 protein. The sample has approximately 810,000 distinct CDR3 sequences, more than 25% seen once.

This TCR derives from a woman over 75 in good health. The V and J genes are TRBV19 and TRBJ2-3, with 10 bases fitting TRBD1. Sequencing was performed on blood. The CDR3, as DNA: TGTGCCACTTGGGAGACAGGGGGCGCAGATACGCAGTATTTT. Its translation: CATWETGGADTQYF.